Sequencing of this T cell receptor beta chain was carried out in a study of cytomegalovirus exposure and HLA in healthy donors. This clone was recorded a few times. The length of the CDR3 is 13 residues. Per the germline V gene, CDR1 is MNHEY and CDR2 is SVGAGI. Trimming removed 6 bases at V and 8 bases at J, with 16 bases between. The PCR used 60 Vbeta and 13 Jbeta primers. The method was immunoSEQ multiplex PCR; TCRdb's version includes in-frame clones alone and lacks a portion of them. The table shows about 120,000 clones, with less than 10% occurring only once. V gene TRBV6-5 combines with J gene TRBJ1-2, with TRBD1 as a possible D gene (6 bases). This TCR was recovered from a woman aged 40 to 49 in good health and CMV-seropositive. Specimen: PBMCs. The CDR3 bases are TGTGCCAGCAGACGGACAGAACAAGGGGGCTACACCTTC. It codes for CASRRTEQGGYTF.